In this sample, the clone carrying this T cell receptor beta chain turned up many times. The sample originates from a study of T cells in Graves' hyperthyroidism and ophthalmopathy. Study background: Peripheral blood sampling occurred at initial diagnosis, before any treatment.

Regions amplified from RNA transcripts were the TCR beta CDR3 regions. HTBI primers were used for first-round RT-PCR of the TCR CDR3. TCRdb re-derived calls from the multiplex PCR reads in MiXCR, one entry per CDR3 protein. The sample lists fewer than 700,000 distinct CDR3 sequences, roughly 17% occurring once. A lack of ophthalmopathy progression within 18 months defined stable Graves' hyperthyroidism. The diagnostic basis comprised clinical symptoms, serum thyroxine and TRAb, thyroid ultrasound and orbital computed tomography. The source of the PBMCs was around 10 ml of fresh peripheral blood. Germline V gene sequence: CDR1 LGHDT, CDR2 YNNKEL (reference sequence). The CDR3 loop spans 14 amino acids. V lost 4 bases and J 2 bases, leaving 11 bases between the germline ends.

This chain links TRBV3-1 with TRBJ1-1, with D uncertain. The sample taken for sequencing was blood. This sequence was found in a woman aged 25-40 years with Graves' hyperthyroidism. CDR3 in amino acids: CASSPGGINTEAFF. The DNA for the CDR3 is TGTGCCAGCAGCCCGGGCGGAATCAACACTGAAGCTTTCTTT.